This T cell receptor (beta chain) was sequenced in a study of identical twins. Using its own MiXCR run on the 5' RACE reads, TCRdb lists one record per CDR3 protein. The sample has 1.5 million to 2 million distinct CDR3 sequences, less than 40% seen once. There are a few counts of this clonotype. Losses at the gene ends were 4 bases for V and 6 bases for J; bases not matched to a gene: 6. Germline V CDR1 and CDR2: SQVTM, ANQGSEA. The CDR3 consists of 13 residues. The sequenced sample was cord blood. This receptor was obtained from a newborn girl in good health. The chain is built from TRBV29-1 and TRBJ1-2; 9 nucleotides match TRBD1. CDR3 in DNA: TGCAGCGTTGTTGAGGGGACAGGGAATGGCTACACCTTC. It specifies CSVVEGTGNGYTF.